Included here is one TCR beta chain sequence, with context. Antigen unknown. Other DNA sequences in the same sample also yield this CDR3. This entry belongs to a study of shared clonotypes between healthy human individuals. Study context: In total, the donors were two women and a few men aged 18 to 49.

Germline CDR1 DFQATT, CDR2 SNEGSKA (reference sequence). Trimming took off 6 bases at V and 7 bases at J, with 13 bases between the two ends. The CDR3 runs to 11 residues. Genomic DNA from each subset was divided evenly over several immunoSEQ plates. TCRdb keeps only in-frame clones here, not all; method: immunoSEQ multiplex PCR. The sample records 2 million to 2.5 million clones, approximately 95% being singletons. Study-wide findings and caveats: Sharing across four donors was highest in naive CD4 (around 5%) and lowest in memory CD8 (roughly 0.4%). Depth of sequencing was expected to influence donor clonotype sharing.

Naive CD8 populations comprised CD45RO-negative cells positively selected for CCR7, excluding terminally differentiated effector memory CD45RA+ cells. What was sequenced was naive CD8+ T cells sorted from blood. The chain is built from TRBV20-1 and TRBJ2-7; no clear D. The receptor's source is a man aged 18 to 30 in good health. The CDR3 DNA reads TGCAGTGCCAGATTCGTGGGGGAGCAGTACTTC. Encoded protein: CSARFVGEQYF.